This TCR beta chain comes out of a study of T-cell reconstitution after alpha-beta-depleted transplantation in children. This sample's TCRbeta library carried unique molecular identifier barcodes. Each CDR3 protein is one row after TCRdb ran MiXCR on the PCR reads. The repertoire consists of some 530,000 distinct CDR3 sequences, with 9.5% to 15% occurring once and the leading ten covering around 5.8%. The CDR3 has 13 residues. Deletions cut 5 bases from V and 6 bases from J, with 14 bases between. Germline CDR1 SGHAT, CDR2 FQNNGV. The TCR originated in a human donor who donated a stem cell graft to a child with combined immunodeficiency. The sequences come from PBMCs from the stem cell graft donor, collected from the stem cell graft. V gene TRBV11-2 combines with J gene TRBJ2-7, with no clear D. The CDR3 DNA reads as TGTGCCAGCAGCCTACAAAGACTCGGCGAGCAGTACTTC. Protein product: CASSLQRLGEQYF.